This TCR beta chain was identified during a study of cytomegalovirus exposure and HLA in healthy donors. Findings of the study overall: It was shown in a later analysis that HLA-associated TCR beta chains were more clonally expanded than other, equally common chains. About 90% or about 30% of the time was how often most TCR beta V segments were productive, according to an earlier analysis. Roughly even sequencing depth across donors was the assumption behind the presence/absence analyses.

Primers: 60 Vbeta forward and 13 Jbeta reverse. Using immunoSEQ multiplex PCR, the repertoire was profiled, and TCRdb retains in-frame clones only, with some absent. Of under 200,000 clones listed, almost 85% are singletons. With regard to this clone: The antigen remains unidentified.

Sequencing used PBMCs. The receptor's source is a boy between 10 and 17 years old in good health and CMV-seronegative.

CDR3 sequence (DNA): TGCGCCAGCAGCTTGTTAGCGTCAGGGGTGGCCTACGAGCAGTACTTC. Protein sequence: CASSLLASGVAYEQYF. The V gene is TRBV5-1, the J gene TRBJ2-7, with a weak D call TRBD1 (6 bases). The germline V gene has CDR1 SGHRS and CDR2 YFSETQ. V was cut by 1 base and J by 2 bases, with 16 bases left in between. The CDR3 extends over 16 amino acids.